The 2 T cell receptor beta chains below come from one sample, sequenced in a study of technical replicates of blood from four donors. Clones were read by immunoSEQ multiplex PCR, and TCRdb kept only the in-frame ones, dropping some. The sample contains 60,000 to 90,000 clones, about 97% of which appear only once. Sequencing input: T cells isolated from PBMCs. The receptors originated from a human donor in good health.

The rearrangement links TRBV5-1 to TRBJ1-4; 7 nucleotides match TRBD1. The germline CDR1 and CDR2 sequences are SGHRS and YFSETQ. The CDR3 length is 18 residues. Trimming at V came to 2 bases and at J to 7 bases, leaving 17 bases not matched to a gene. The CDR3 loop is CASSFYPPNRGQSEKLFF. CDR3 nucleotides: TGCGCCAGCAGCTTCTACCCCCCTAACAGGGGTCAAAGTGAAAAACTGTTTTTT.

The V call is TRBV6-5, the J call TRBJ1-5; unclear D gene. V gave up 5 bases and J gave up 5 bases, with 13 bases separating them. This CDR3 comprises 14 residues. Germline lookup yields CDR1 MNHEY and CDR2 SVGAGI. CDR3 DNA: TGTGCCAGCAGTCGGGTCTCAAATGATCAGCCCCAGCATTTT. Amino acids: CASSRVSNDQPQHF.